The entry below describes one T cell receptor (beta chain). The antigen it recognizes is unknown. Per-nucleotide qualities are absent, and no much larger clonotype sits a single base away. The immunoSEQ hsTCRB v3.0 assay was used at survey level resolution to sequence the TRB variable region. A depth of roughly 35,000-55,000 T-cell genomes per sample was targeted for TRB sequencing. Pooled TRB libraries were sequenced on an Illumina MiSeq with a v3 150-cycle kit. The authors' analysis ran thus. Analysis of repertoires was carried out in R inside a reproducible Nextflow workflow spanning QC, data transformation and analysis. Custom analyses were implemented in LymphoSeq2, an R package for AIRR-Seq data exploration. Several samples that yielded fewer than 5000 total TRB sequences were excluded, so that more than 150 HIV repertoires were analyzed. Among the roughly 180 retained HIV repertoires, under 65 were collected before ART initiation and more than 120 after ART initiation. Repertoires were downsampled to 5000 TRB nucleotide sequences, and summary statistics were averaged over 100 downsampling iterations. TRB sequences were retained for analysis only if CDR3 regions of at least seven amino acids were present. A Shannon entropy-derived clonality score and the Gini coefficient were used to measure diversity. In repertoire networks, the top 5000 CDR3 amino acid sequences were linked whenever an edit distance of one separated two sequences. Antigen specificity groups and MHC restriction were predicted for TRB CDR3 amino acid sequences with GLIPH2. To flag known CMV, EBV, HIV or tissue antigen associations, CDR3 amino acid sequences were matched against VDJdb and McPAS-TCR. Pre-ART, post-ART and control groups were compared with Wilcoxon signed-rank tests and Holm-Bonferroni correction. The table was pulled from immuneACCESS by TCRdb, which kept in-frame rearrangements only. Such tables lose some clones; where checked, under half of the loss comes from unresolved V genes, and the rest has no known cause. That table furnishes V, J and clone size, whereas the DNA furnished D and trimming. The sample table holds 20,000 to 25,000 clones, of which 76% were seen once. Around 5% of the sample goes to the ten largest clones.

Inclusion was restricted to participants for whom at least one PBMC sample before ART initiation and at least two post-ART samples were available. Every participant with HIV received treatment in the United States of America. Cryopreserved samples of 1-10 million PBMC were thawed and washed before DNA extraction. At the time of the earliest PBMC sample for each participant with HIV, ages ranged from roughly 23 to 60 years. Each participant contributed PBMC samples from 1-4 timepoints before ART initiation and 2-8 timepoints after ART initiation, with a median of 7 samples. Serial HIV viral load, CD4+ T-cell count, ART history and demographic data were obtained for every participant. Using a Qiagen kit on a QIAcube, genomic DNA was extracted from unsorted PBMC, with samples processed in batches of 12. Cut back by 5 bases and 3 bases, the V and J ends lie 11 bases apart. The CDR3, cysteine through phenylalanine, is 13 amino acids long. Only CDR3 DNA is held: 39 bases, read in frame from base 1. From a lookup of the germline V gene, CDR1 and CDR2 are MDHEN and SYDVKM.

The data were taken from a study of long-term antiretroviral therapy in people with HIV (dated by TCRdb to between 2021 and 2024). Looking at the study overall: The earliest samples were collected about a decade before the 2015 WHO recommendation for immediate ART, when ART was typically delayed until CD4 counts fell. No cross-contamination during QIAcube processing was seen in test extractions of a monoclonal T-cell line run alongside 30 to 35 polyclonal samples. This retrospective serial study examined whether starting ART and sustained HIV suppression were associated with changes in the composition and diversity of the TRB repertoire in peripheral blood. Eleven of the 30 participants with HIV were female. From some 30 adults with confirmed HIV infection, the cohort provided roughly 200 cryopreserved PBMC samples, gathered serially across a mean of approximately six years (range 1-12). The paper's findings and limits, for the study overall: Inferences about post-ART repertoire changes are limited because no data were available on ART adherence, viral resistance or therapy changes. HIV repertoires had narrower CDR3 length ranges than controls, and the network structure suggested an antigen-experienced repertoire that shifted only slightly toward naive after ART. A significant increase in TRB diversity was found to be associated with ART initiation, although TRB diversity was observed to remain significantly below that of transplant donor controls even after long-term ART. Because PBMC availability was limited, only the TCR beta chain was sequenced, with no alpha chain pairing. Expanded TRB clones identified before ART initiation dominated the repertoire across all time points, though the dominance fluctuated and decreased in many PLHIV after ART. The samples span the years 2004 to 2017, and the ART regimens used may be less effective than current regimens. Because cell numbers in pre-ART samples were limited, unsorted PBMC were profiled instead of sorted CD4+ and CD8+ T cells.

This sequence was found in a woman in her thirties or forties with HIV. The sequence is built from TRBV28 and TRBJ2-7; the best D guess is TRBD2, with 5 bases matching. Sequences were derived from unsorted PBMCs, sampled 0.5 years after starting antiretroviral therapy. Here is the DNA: TGTGCCAGCAGTAAGGGAGCGGACTACGAGCAGTACTTC. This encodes CASSKGADYEQYF. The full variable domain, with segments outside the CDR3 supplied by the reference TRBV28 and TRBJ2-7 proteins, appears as DVKVTQSSRYLVKRTGEKVFLECVQDMDHENMFWYRQDPGLGLRLIYFSYDVKMKEKGDIPEGYSVSREKKERFSLILESASTNQTSMYLCASSKGADYEQYFGPGTRLTVT.